This T cell receptor (beta chain) was sequenced for a study of OX40 agonist ivuxolimab in advanced cancers. Whole-study findings and limits: Expanded clones were, on average, more numerous in CD8+ T cells than in CD4+.

Exclusion of a patient followed from autoimmune disease history or systemic immunosuppression. Trimming took off 5 bases at V and 5 bases at J, with 6 bases between the two ends. Per the germline V gene, CDR1 is SGHTA and CDR2 is FQGNSA. This CDR3 comprises 11 residues. Assay: immunoSEQ multiplex PCR; the TCRdb copy retains only in-frame clones and omits some. The data show tens of thousands of clones, 84% seen once. Of note for this clone: Its matching antigen is unknown.

V gene TRBV7-2 combines with J gene TRBJ2-5, with D unclear. The TCR comes from an adult with an advanced solid tumor such as melanoma, head and neck, liver or kidney cancer. This sample comprised CD4+ or CD8+ T cells sorted from blood, obtained in a trial of the OX40 agonist ivuxolimab. The CDR3 DNA sequence: TGTGCCAGCAGCCCTAGGGAGACCCAGTACTTC. Its protein product is CASSPRETQYF.